This is a list of T cell receptor beta chains from one sample in a study of blood T cells in healthy people across ages. TCRdb reanalysed the 5' RACE reads using MiXCR and keeps one entry per CDR3 protein. Among about 780,000 distinct CDR3 sequences listed, about 47% were seen once. The sequencing input was blood. These receptors originate from a man aged 80 or over in good health. Both conserved end residues are part of each CDR3. Each record gives: D gene, J gene, V gene, clone size, CDR3 DNA, CDR3 protein. D genes are given only for firm matches. Clone size is given for some rows only: seen once, a few or many times, or a class if the clone is expanded.

d_call: -
j_call: TRBJ2-1
v_call: TRBV4-3
clone_size: -
cdr3_nt: TGCGCCAGCAGCCAAGATCCGGGGGGCAACAATGAGCAGTTCTTC
cdr3_aa: CASSQDPGGNNEQFF

d_call: TRBD2
j_call: TRBJ2-3
v_call: TRBV30
clone_size: -
cdr3_nt: TGTGCCTGGAGGGGACTAGCGGTCACAGATGCGCAGTATTTT
cdr3_aa: CAWRGLAVTDAQYF

d_call: -
j_call: TRBJ1-5
v_call: TRBV5-6
clone_size: -
cdr3_nt: TGTGCCAGCAGCCGGGCTGGGGGCGGGAATCAGCCCCAGCATTTT
cdr3_aa: CASSRAGGGNQPQHF

d_call: -
j_call: TRBJ1-6
v_call: TRBV7-3
clone_size: few
cdr3_nt: TGTGCCAGCAGCTTAATGCCGGGCTATAATTCACCCCTCCACTTT
cdr3_aa: CASSLMPGYNSPLHF

d_call: TRBD2
j_call: TRBJ2-5
v_call: TRBV28
clone_size: -
cdr3_nt: TGTGCCAGCAGTTTAATCGTCGGGGGGGGGCAGACCCAGTACTTC
cdr3_aa: CASSLIVGGGQTQYF

d_call: -
j_call: TRBJ2-5
v_call: TRBV20-1
clone_size: -
cdr3_nt: TGCAGTGCTAGCAGGGACACACAAGAGACCCAGTACTTC
cdr3_aa: CSASRDTQETQYF

d_call: TRBD2
j_call: TRBJ2-5
v_call: TRBV27
clone_size: once
cdr3_nt: TGTGCCAGCGGAATTAGCGGGGGGCCTCGGGAGACCCAGTACTTC
cdr3_aa: CASGISGGPRETQYF

d_call: TRBD2
j_call: TRBJ2-1
v_call: TRBV6-2/TRBV6-3
clone_size: -
cdr3_nt: TGTGCCAGCAGCTTCGGACTAGCGGGAGGGGGGGGCCCCTACAATGAGCAGTTCTTC
cdr3_aa: CASSFGLAGGGGPYNEQFF

d_call: TRBD1
j_call: TRBJ2-6
v_call: TRBV10-1
clone_size: -
cdr3_nt: TGCGCCAGCAGTCCTGGGACAGGCCGGGAGGCCAACGTCCTGACTTTC
cdr3_aa: CASSPGTGREANVLTF

d_call: -
j_call: TRBJ2-7
v_call: TRBV18
clone_size: -
cdr3_nt: TGTGCCAGCCCCCTGGGGGGTAACGAGCAGTACTTC
cdr3_aa: CASPLGGNEQYF

d_call: TRBD2
j_call: TRBJ2-3
v_call: TRBV20-1
clone_size: -
cdr3_nt: TGCAGTGCTAGAACGGGAGGGATAGATACGCAGTATTTT
cdr3_aa: CSARTGGIDTQYF